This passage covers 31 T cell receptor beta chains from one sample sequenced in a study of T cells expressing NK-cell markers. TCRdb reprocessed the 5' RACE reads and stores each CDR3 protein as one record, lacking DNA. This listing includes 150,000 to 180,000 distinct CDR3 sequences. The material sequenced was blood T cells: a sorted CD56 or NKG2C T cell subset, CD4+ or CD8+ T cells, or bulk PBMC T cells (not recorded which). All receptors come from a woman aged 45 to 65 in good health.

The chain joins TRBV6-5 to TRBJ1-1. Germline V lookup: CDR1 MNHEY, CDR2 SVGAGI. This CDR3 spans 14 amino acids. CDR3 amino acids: CASSYSTSDTEAFF.

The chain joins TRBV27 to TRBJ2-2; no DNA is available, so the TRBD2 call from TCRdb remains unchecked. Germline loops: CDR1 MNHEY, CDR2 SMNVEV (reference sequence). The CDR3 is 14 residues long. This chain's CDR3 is CASNSGGGTGELFF.

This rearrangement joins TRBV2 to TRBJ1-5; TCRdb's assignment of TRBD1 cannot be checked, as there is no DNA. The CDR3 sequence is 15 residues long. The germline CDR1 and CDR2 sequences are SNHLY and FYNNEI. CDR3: CASSENLSSNQPQHF.

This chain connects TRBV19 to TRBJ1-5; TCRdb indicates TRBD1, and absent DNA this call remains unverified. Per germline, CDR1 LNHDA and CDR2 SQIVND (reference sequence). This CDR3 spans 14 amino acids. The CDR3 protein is CASSGTAFNQPQHF.

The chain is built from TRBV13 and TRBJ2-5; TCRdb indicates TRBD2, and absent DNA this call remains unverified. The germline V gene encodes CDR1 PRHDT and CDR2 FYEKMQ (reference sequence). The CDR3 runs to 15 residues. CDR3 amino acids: CASSDRLAGRETQYF.

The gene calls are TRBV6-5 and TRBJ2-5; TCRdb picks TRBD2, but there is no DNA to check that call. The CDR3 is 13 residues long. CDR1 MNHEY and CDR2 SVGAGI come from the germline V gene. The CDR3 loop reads CASIEGGPGTQYF.

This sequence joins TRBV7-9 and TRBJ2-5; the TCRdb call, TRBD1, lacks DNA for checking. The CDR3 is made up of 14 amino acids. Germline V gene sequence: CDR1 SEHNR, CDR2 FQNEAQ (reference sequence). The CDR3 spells CASRKGQGTETQYF.

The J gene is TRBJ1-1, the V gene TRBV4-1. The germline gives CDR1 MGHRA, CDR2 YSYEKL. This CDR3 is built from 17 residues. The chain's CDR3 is CASSQEVAYGSNTEAFF.

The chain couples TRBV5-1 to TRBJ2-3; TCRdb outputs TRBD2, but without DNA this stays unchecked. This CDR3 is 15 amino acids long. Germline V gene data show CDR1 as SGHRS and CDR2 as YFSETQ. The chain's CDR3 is CASRLQREVTDTQYF.

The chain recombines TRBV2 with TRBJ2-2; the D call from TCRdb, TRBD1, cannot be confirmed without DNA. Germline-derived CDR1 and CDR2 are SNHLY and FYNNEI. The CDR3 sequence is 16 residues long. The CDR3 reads CASEEEGHSNTGELFF.

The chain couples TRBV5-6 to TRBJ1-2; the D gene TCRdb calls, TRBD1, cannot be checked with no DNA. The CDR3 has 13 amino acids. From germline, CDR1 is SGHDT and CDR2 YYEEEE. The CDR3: CASSSQGFYGYTF.

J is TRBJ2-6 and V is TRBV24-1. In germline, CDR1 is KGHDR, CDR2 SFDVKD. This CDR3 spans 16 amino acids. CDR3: CATSDPDSSGANVLTF.

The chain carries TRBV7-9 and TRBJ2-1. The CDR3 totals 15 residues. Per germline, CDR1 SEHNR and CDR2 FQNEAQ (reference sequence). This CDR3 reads CASSLLIGGSNEQFF.

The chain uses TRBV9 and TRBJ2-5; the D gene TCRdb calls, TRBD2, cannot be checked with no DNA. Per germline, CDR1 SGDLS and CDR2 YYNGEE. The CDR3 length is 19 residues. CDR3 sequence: CASSAEGASGVGNQETQYF.

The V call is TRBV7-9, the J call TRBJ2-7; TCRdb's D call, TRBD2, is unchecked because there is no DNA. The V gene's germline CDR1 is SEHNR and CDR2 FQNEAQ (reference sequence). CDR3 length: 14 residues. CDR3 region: CASEGASGSYEQYF.

The CDR3 protein is CASRLPIRGTFSGNTIYF. V is TRBV12-3 or TRBV12-4 and J is TRBJ1-3; without DNA, the TCRdb call of TRBD1 cannot be checked. The CDR3 consists of 18 residues.

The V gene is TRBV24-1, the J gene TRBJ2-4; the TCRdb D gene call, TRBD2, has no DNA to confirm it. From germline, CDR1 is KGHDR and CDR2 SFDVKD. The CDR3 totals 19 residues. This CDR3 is CATSDFEGRGALAKNIQYF.

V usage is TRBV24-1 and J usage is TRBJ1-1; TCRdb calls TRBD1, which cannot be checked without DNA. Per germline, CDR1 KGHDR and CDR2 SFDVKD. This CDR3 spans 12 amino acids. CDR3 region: CATSDGGAVAFF.

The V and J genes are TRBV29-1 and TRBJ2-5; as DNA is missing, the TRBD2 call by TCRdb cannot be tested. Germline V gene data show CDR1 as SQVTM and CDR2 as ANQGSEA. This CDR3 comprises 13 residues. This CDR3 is CSVGDAGQETQYF.

The CDR3 reads CASSILTDQETQYF. The V gene is TRBV27, the J gene TRBJ2-5. Germline loops: CDR1 MNHEY, CDR2 SMNVEV (reference sequence). The CDR3 is 14 residues long.

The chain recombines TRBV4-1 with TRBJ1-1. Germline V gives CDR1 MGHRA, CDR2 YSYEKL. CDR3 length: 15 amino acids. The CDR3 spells CASSPMGVMNTEAFF.

CDR3 region: CASSLKRPYEQYF. The chain has TRBV7-8 and TRBJ2-7. Germline lookup yields CDR1 SGHVS and CDR2 FQNEAQ. The CDR3 consists of 13 residues.

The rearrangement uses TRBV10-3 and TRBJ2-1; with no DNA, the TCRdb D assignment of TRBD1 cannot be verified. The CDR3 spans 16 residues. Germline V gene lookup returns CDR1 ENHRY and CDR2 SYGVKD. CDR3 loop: CAISEAAGTFYNEQFF.

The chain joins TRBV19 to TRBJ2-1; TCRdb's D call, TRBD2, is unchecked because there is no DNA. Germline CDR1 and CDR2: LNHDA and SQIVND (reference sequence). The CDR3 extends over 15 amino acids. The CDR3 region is CASGVASGIGNEQFF.

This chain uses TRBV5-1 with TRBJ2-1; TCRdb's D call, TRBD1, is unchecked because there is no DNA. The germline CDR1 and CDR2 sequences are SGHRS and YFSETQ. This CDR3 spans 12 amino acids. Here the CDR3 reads CASSYGGGEQFF.

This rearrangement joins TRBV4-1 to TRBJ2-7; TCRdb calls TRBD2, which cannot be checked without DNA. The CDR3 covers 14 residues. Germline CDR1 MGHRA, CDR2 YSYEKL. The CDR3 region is CASSATGTDYEQYF.

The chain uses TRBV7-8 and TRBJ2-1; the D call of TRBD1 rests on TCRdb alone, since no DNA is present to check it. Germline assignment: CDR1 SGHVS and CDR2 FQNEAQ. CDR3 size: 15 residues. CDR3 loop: CASSFSPDAYNEQFF.

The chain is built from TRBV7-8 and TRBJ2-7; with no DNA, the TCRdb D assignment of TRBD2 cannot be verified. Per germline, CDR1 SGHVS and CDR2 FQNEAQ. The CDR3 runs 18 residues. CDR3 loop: CASSLGLAGALPSYEQYF.

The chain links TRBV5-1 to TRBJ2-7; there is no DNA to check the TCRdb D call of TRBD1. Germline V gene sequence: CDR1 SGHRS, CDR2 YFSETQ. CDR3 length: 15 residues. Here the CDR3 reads CASSLSSGSPREQYF.

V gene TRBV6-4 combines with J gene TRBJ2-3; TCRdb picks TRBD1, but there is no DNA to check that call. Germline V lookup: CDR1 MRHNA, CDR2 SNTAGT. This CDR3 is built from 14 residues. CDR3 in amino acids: CASSQQGATDTQYF.

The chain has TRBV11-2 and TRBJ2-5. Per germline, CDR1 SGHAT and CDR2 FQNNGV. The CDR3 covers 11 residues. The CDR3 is CASSSPETQYF. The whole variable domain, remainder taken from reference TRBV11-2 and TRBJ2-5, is EAGVAQSPRYKIIEKRQSVAFWCNPISGHATLYWYQQILGQGPKLLIQFQNNGVVDDSQLPKDRFSAERLKGVDSTLKIQPAKLEDSAVYLCASSSPETQYFGPGTRLLVL.